This entry lists 2 T cell receptor beta chains sequenced from one sample in a study of tumor T cells in aggressive B-cell lymphoma. Libraries were prepared by immunoSEQ multiplex PCR; TCRdb keeps only in-frame clonotypes and omits some of them. The table has 2,000 to 2,500 clones, around 86% seen once; the top ten hold less than 20%. Sequences were obtained from tumor tissue. The receptors were sampled from an adult with diffuse large B cell lymphoma.

The chain has TRBV23-1 and TRBJ2-7; D is possibly TRBD1 (6 bases). TRBV23-1 is annotated as an ORF whose role is uncertain. The length of the CDR3 is 19 residues. With 6 bases removed from V and 2 bases from J, the gap between germline ends came to 29 bases. The CDR3 loop reads CASSRHPDRDNQLTYEQYV. CDR3 sequence (DNA): TGCGCCAGCAGCCGCCACCCAGACCGGGACAACCAACTAACCTACGAGCAGTACGTC.

The chain couples TRBV28 to TRBJ2-3; D ambiguous. Trimming took 3 bases from V and 4 from J, leaving 5 bases between them. From germline, CDR1 is MDHEN and CDR2 SYDVKM. This CDR3 spans 12 amino acids. The CDR3 DNA reads as TGTGCCAGCAGTTTTATCGCAGATACGCAGTATTTT. This codes for CASSFIADTQYF.